The clone carrying this T cell receptor (beta chain) was seen only a few times. This sample is drawn from a study of shared clonotypes between healthy human individuals. V was pared by 5 bases and J by 8 bases, with 15 bases between. CDR3 size: 13 residues. Germline lookup yields CDR1 MNHEY and CDR2 SVGAGI. Libraries were prepared by immunoSEQ multiplex PCR; TCRdb keeps only in-frame clonotypes and omits some of them. Here the sample spans around 980,000 clones, more than 75% being singletons. Sequenced sample: memory CD4+ T cells from PBMCs. Specified subset: CD45RA-negative fraction. This chain joins TRBV6-5 and TRBJ1-2, with D perhaps TRBD1 (6 bases). The receptor was isolated from a man aged 18 to 30 in good health. Some clones in this sample may be carry-over from other donors' samples. The CDR3: CASSRQEERGYTF. In DNA form, the CDR3 reads TGTGCCAGCAGTCGACAGGAGGAGCGCGGCTACACCTTC.